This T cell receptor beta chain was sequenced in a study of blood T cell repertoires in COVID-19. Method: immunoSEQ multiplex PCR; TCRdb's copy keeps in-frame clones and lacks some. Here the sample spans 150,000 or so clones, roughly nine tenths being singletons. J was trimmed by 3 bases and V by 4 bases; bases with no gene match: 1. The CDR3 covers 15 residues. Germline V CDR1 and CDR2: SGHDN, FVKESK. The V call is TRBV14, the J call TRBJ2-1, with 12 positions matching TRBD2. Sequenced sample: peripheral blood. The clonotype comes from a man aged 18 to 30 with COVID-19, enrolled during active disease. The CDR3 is CASSLGLAGYNEQFF. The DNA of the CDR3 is TGTGCCAGCAGCCTGGGACTAGCGGGCTACAATGAGCAGTTCTTC.